This T cell receptor (beta chain) was profiled in a study of CD8 T cells in ankylosing spondylitis. TCR beta libraries were made by quantitative 5'-RACE with molecular barcodes. TCRdb processed the 5' RACE reads anew with MiXCR; each CDR3 protein has one entry. The sample consists of 200,000 or so distinct CDR3 sequences, approximately 13% of them appearing once. The CDR3 loop spans 15 amino acids. V trimming: 7 bases; J trimming: 6 bases; junction bases outside the gene matches: 12. CDR1 and CDR2 (germline): MNHEY, SVGEGT. The sample was blood, either unsorted or a sorted T cell fraction (not recorded which). V usage is TRBV6-2 or TRBV6-3 and J usage is TRBJ2-1; 7 bases match TRBD2. This receptor was obtained from a female donor with ankylosing spondylitis or in good health (not recorded which). In DNA form, the CDR3 reads TGTGCCAGCACCTCCCTGGCGGGAGTGATCAATGAGCAGTTCTTC. It is translated as CASTSLAGVINEQFF.